The 13 T cell receptor beta chains listed next were all sequenced from one sample in a study of read filtering for tumor transcriptome and immune sequencing (dated by TCRdb to 2019 to 2021). Sequencing instrument: Illumina HiSeq 4000. TCR libraries were constructed from about 400 ng RNA using the Immunoverse kit, and molecular barcoded adaptors covering alpha/delta and beta/gamma chains were employed. TCRdb reprocessing: public reads trimmed at Q25 with fastp, clones called with MiXCR, in-frame beta chains kept. One record per CDR3 amino acid sequence lists the most common genes and DNA. The table for this sample lists under 80,000 distinct CDR3 sequences; approximately 19% of them were counted only once. Together, the top ten hold 11% to 15% of the sample. Sequencing used a population of CD138-negative cells sorted from bone marrow. The sample's cell subset or site label, in plain terms: bone marrow mononuclear cells depleted of CD138+ plasma/myeloma cells by negative magnetic selection. The source is a donor over 35 with multiple myeloma.

This clonotype was counted ten times or more. This chain links TRBV9 with TRBJ2-5, with D unresolved. The CDR3 spans 15 residues. Germline CDR1 SGDLS, CDR2 YYNGEE. V was shortened by 0 bases and J by 5 bases, with 14 bases between the two germline ends. CDR3 bases: TGTGCCAGCAGCGTAGTCGGTGGGATGGGGGAGACCCAGTACTTC. This sequence encodes CASSVVGGMGETQYF.

For this clonotype: A much larger clone differs by one base, so this may be a read error. The rearrangement uses TRBV5-1 and TRBJ1-1; TRBD1 is a possible D gene (6 bases). Germline V gene sequence: CDR1 SGHRS, CDR2 YFSETQ. The CDR3 is 13 amino acids. V lost 6 bases to trimming and J lost 6 bases, with 15 bases between them. The CDR3 DNA reads as TGCGCCAGCAAGGGAATTTGGACAGCTGAAGCTTTCTTT. Translation: CASKGIWTAEAFF.

The table lists this clonotype with many counts. The rearrangement joins TRBV28 to TRBJ2-7; possible D gene TRBD1, 6 bases. Trimming removed 6 bases from V and 5 bases from J, with 20 bases in between. This CDR3 contains 15 residues. Germline V gene data show CDR1 as MDHEN and CDR2 as SYDVKM. The CDR3 region is CASSLLGVDSNEQYF. Here the CDR3 DNA reads TGTGCCAGCAGCCTACTAGGTGTGGACAGCAACGAGCAGTACTTC.

In this sample, this clonotype turned up many times. The chain is built from TRBV9 and TRBJ2-2; D call uncertain. The ends were cut back, 4 bases at V and 4 bases at J, with 5 bases in the middle. The CDR3 length is 12 residues. CDR1 and CDR2 from the germline V gene are SGDLS and YYNGEE. CDR3 nucleotide sequence: TGTGCCAGCAGCTCCGTCACCGGGGAGCTGTTTTTT. This gives the protein CASSSVTGELFF.

Regarding this clonotype: It may be a read error: a sequence one base away is much more abundant. The V and J genes are TRBV6-5 and TRBJ2-3; D might be TRBD1 or TRBD2, each matching 5 bases. CDR3 size: 15 residues. The germline V and J ends were trimmed by 8 bases and 4 bases, with 19 bases remaining between them. The germline CDR1 and CDR2 sequences are MNHEY and SVGAGI. CDR3 residues: CASGSRGIRADTQYF. The CDR3 bases are TGTGCCAGCGGGTCGAGGGGAATTAGGGCAGATACGCAGTATTTT.

This clonotype appeared many times. The V call is TRBV29-1, the J call TRBJ1-4; 8 bases fit TRBD1. The CDR3 extends over 14 amino acids. Germline V gene sequence: CDR1 SQVTM, CDR2 ANQGSEA. The trim removed 6 bases at V and 5 bases at J, leaving 8 bases unmatched. The DNA for the CDR3 is TGCAGCGTCGACTGGACAGGGAAAAATGAAAAACTGTTTTTT. Amino acid sequence: CSVDWTGKNEKLFF.

In its sample, this clonotype was seen many times. The chain is built from TRBV6-5 and TRBJ1-2; D not certain. CDR1 MNHEY and CDR2 SVGAGI come from the germline V gene. V was cut by 6 bases and J by 0 bases, with 17 bases left in between. The CDR3 runs 16 residues. The CDR3 region has the DNA TGTGCCAGCAGGATCGACGGACCCAGAGCTAACTATGGCTACACCTTC. Residues: CASRIDGPRANYGYTF.

This clonotype appeared a few times. The chain couples TRBV6-1 to TRBJ2-5; the D is unclear. The CDR3 is 10 amino acids. Looked up from germline, CDR1 is MNHNS and CDR2 is SASEGT. The V end was cut by 6 bases, the J end by 4 bases, with 3 bases between. The CDR3 sequence is CASRRETQYF. The CDR3 DNA sequence: TGTGCCAGCAGGAGAGAGACCCAGTACTTC.

About this clonotype: This sequence may be a read error, since a much larger clone differs from it by one base. The chain couples TRBV19 to TRBJ1-5; weak D call: TRBD1 (6 bases). This CDR3 region has 14 residues. The germline V and J ends were trimmed by 6 bases and 6 bases, with 15 bases remaining between them. The germline V gene encodes CDR1 LNHDA and CDR2 SQIVND (reference sequence). The CDR3 here is CASRTNREGQPQHF. The DNA for the CDR3 is TGTGCCAGTAGAACCAACAGGGAGGGTCAGCCCCAGCATTTT.

This clonotype was counted ten times or more. The V call is TRBV9, the J call TRBJ1-1; D is unresolved. Trimming took 0 bases from V and 4 from J, leaving 10 bases between them. CDR1 SGDLS and CDR2 YYNGEE come from the germline V gene. The CDR3 contains 14 residues. The CDR3 nucleotides read TGTGCCAGCAGCGTAGAGGTAGTCGGCACTGAAGCTTTCTTT. Translated: CASSVEVVGTEAFF. The full variable domain, with the rest looked up from reference TRBV9 and TRBJ1-1, is DSGVTQTPKHLITATGQRVTLRCSPRSGDLSVYWYQQSLDQGLQFLIQYYNGEERAKGNILERFSAQQFPDLHSELNLSSLELGDSALYFCASSVEVVGTEAFFGQGTRLTVV.

This clonotype appeared many times. The rearrangement joins TRBV6-5 to TRBJ2-7; D gene uncertain. Trimming took 5 bases from V and 7 from J, leaving 18 bases between them. Germline CDR1 MNHEY, CDR2 SVGAGI. CDR3 length: 14 residues. This CDR3 reads CASSTIREAREQYF. As DNA, the CDR3 is TGTGCCAGCAGTACCATCCGAGAAGCTAGGGAGCAGTACTTC.

This clonotype has ten or more counts. J is TRBJ2-3 and V is TRBV7-3; the D gene is possibly TRBD1 (6 bases). This CDR3 comprises 16 residues. Trimming left V 5 bases short and J 6 bases short, with 21 bases between. Germline V gene data show CDR1 as SGHTA and CDR2 as FQGTGA. The CDR3 DNA reads TGTGCCAGCAGCCTCCTCGGGGCAGGGGCGCAGGATACGCAGTATTTT. It specifies CASSLLGAGAQDTQYF.

This clonotype was observed many times. The chain joins TRBV12-3 or TRBV12-4 to TRBJ2-3; D is unclear. V gave up 3 bases and J gave up 0 bases, with 7 bases separating them. The CDR3 totals 14 residues. The CDR3 DNA reads TGTGCCAGCAGTTTTCGACCAAGCACAGATACGCAGTATTTT. It encodes CASSFRPSTDTQYF.